Shown below are 6 T cell receptor beta chains from a single sample sequenced in a study of cytomegalovirus exposure and HLA in healthy donors. The study ran its PCR with 60 Vbeta and 13 Jbeta primers. Repertoires were generated with immunoSEQ multiplex PCR, while TCRdb's copy carries only in-frame clones and drops some. The sample lists approximately 150,000 clones, 65% to 75% seen once, with about 4.7% in the top ten. Source material: PBMCs. Source of these receptors: a man in his sixties in good health and CMV-seronegative.

CDR3 nucleotides: TGTGCCAGCAGTCCCGTAGCAGGGGGCATAGAGACCCAGTACTTC. Translated: CASSPVAGGIETQYF. This chain uses TRBV25-1 with TRBJ2-5; 8 bases agree with TRBD1. Germline CDR1 MGHDK, CDR2 SYGVNS. The CDR3 is 15 residues long. The J segment lost 4 bases and the V segment lost 5 bases, leaving 9 bases of the junction unmatched.

This clone has only one observation. This chain joins TRBV9 and TRBJ1-4, with 8 bases lining up with TRBD1. Germline V gene data show CDR1 as SGDLS and CDR2 as YYNGEE. CDR3 length: 14 amino acids. The V segment lost 5 bases and the J segment 4 bases; nucleotides outside the gene matches: 4. The CDR3 bases are TGTGCCAGCAGTGTACAGGGGGTTAATGAAAAACTGTTTTTT. Protein product: CASSVQGVNEKLFF.

The V gene is TRBV6-5, the J gene TRBJ1-1, with D maybe TRBD1 (6 bases). Germline V gene data show CDR1 as MNHEY and CDR2 as SVGAGI. V gave up 6 bases and J gave up 8 bases, with 19 bases separating them. The CDR3 consists of 14 residues. This chain's CDR3 is CASRLNAGVAEAFF. CDR3 sequence (DNA): TGTGCCAGCAGACTAAACGCAGGGGTCGCCGAAGCTTTCTTT.

The gene calls are TRBV6-5 and TRBJ2-1; 8 bases fit TRBD1. Germline V lookup: CDR1 MNHEY, CDR2 SVGAGI. This CDR3 comprises 16 residues. The V and J ends lost 1 base and 2 bases, in that order; junction bases with no gene match: 4. CDR3 sequence reads: CASSYYRGEAYNEQFF. CDR3 bases: TGTGCCAGCAGTTACTACAGGGGGGAGGCCTACAATGAGCAGTTCTTC.

The chain carries TRBV7-8 and TRBJ2-7; D is unclear. This CDR3 region has 14 residues. With 2 bases removed from V and 0 bases from J, the gap between germline ends came to 8 bases. Germline CDR1 and CDR2: SGHVS and FQNEAQ. The CDR3 DNA sequence: TGTGCCAGCAGCTTAAGTCTGCGCTCCTACGAGCAGTACTTC. The encoded protein is CASSLSLRSYEQYF.

The rearrangement joins TRBV29-1 to TRBJ2-7, with 11 bases identical to TRBD1. Per the germline V gene, CDR1 is SQVTM and CDR2 is ANQGSEA. The CDR3 covers 17 residues. J lost 7 bases, V lost 7 bases, and 21 bases had no gene match. The CDR3 sequence is CSAARDRGGGRAGEQYF. The CDR3 DNA reads TGCAGCGCCGCTAGGGACAGGGGGGGCGGGAGGGCAGGAGAGCAGTACTTC.